The T cell receptor beta chain described here comes from a study of T cells in Graves' hyperthyroidism and ophthalmopathy. Researchers amplified the TCR beta CDR3 regions from RNA transcripts. HTBI primers drove first-round RT-PCR of the TCR CDR3. From the multiplex PCR reads, TCRdb called clonotypes with MiXCR, one entry per CDR3 protein. The profile shows about 320,000 distinct CDR3 sequences, around a sixth of them singletons. Overall study results and limits: Ophthalmopathy prediction by the model preceded onset by a median approximately 5.9 months. Blood held most thyroid clonotypes expanded above 0.001 frequency.

This clonotype turned up a few times. The antigen is undetermined. V was pared by 0 bases and J by 6 bases, with 9 bases between. The CDR3 loop spans 13 amino acids. Germline lookup yields CDR1 SEHNR and CDR2 FQNEAQ (reference sequence). The V call is TRBV7-9, the J call TRBJ2-7; D call uncertain. This clonotype originated in a man younger than 40 with Graves' hyperthyroidism. Material: blood. This CDR3 is CASSLARSTEQYF. The DNA for the CDR3 is TGTGCCAGCAGCTTAGCGCGGAGTACCGAGCAGTACTTC.